These T cell receptor beta chains were read from a single sample in a study of T-cell memory formation after mild COVID-19. In TCRdb, the 5' RACE reads were re-called with MiXCR into one record per CDR3 protein. Found here are roughly 100,000 distinct CDR3 sequences, 9.5% to 15% of them singletons; the top ten hold around 26%. Source material: PBMCs or a T cell subset sorted from them (not recorded which). The source is an adult woman who had mild COVID-19 (a few samples of this study predate the infection). Cell type and time point are not known. CDR3s include the opening cysteine and the closing phenylalanine or tryptophan. D genes are given only for firm matches. Some rows mark clone size as missing; the rest say once, few, many or name a class of expanded clone.

d_call j_call clone_size v_call cdr3_aa cdr3_nt
TRBD1 TRBJ2-3 . TRBV25-1 CASSEYATGADTQYF TGTGCCAGCAGTGAATACGCGACAGGGGCAGATACGCAGTATTTT
. TRBJ2-4 few TRBV5-6 CASSAQQGTKNIQYF TGTGCCAGCAGCGCACAACAGGGAACTAAAAACATTCAGTACTTC
TRBD2 TRBJ2-1 few TRBV15 CATSRDRPSGAYNEQFF TGTGCCACCAGCAGAGATCGGCCTAGCGGGGCCTACAATGAGCAGTTCTTC
. TRBJ2-2 . TRBV4-1 CASSLARGAYTGELFF TGCGCCAGCAGCCTCGCGAGGGGGGCCTACACCGGGGAGCTGTTTTTT
TRBD2 TRBJ2-1 . TRBV20-1 CSARSVAGAYNEQFF TGCAGTGCTAGATCGGTAGCGGGGGCCTACAATGAGCAGTTCTTC
. TRBJ2-1 few TRBV12-3/TRBV12-4 CASSPDSVNEQFF TGTGCCAGCAGTCCCGACAGTGTAAATGAGCAGTTCTTC
. TRBJ2-7 . TRBV4-3 CASSQGTGRENEQYF TGCGCCAGCAGCCAAGGGACAGGGCGGGAGAACGAGCAGTACTTC
. TRBJ2-7 many TRBV20-1 CSAREYPDSSYEQYF TGCAGTGCTAGAGAATACCCGGACAGCTCCTACGAGCAGTACTTC
TRBD2 TRBJ2-1 few TRBV20-1 CSARVAGGPWNEQFF TGCAGTGCTAGGGTGGCGGGAGGGCCATGGAATGAGCAGTTCTTC
. TRBJ1-1 . TRBV6-5 CASSRMAGWEAFF TGTGCCAGCAGCCGCATGGCGGGATGGGAAGCTTTCTTT
TRBD2 TRBJ2-1 . TRBV7-8 CASSFLRTSGEDEQFF TGTGCCAGCAGCTTCCTACGGACTAGCGGGGAGGATGAGCAGTTCTTC
TRBD1 TRBJ2-5 . TRBV4-3 CASSQDNRGVWETQYF TGCGCCAGCAGCCAAGATAACAGGGGCGTGTGGGAGACCCAGTACTTC
TRBD2 TRBJ2-1 . TRBV7-9 CASSSLAGPYNEQFF TGTGCCAGCAGCTCTCTAGCGGGTCCCTACAATGAGCAGTTCTTC
. TRBJ2-7 few TRBV20-1 CSARDARGVPYEQYF TGCAGTGCTAGAGATGCTAGGGGGGTCCCGTACGAGCAGTACTTC
. TRBJ2-2 . TRBV27 CASSFFRGRAGELFF TGTGCCAGCAGTTTTTTTCGGGGAAGGGCCGGGGAGCTGTTTTTT
. TRBJ2-7 few TRBV7-6 CASFRNRDENEQYF TGTGCCAGCTTCCGCAACAGGGACGAAAACGAGCAGTACTTC
. TRBJ2-3 . TRBV29-1 CSVEDPTGSYTDTQYF TGCAGCGTTGAAGACCCTACAGGGTCCTACACAGATACGCAGTATTTT
. TRBJ1-1 few TRBV2 CASSPTHTEAFF TGTGCCAGCAGCCCAACCCACACTGAAGCTTTCTTT
. TRBJ2-1 few TRBV7-9 CASDQSGQFF TGTGCCAGCGATCAATCGGGGCAGTTCTTC
. TRBJ2-1 many TRBV7-9 CASSLDIKRRHEQFF TGTGCCAGCAGCTTAGACATTAAGCGCAGACATGAGCAGTTCTTC
TRBD1 TRBJ1-1 many TRBV7-3 CASSPTPTGRDTEAFF TGTGCCAGCAGCCCCACCCCGACAGGGAGGGACACTGAAGCTTTCTTT
TRBD1 TRBJ2-2 few TRBV9 CASSVGTGATGELFF TGTGCCAGCAGCGTAGGGACAGGAGCGACCGGGGAGCTGTTTTTT
. TRBJ1-2 . TRBV7-9 CASSLAGSGGYTF TGTGCCAGCAGCTTAGCGGGGAGTGGTGGCTACACCTTC
TRBD1 TRBJ2-7 many TRBV20-1 CSARKQGNEQYF TGCAGTGCTAGAAAACAGGGGAATGAGCAGTACTTC
. TRBJ2-7 . TRBV12-3/TRBV12-4 CASSFSRVSEQYF TGTGCCAGCAGTTTCAGCCGGGTATCCGAGCAGTACTTC
. TRBJ2-1 few TRBV10-3 CAIEDSSYNEQFF TGTGCCATCGAGGATAGCTCCTACAATGAGCAGTTCTTC
. TRBJ2-1 few TRBV12-3/TRBV12-4 CASTLTDSVGWEQFF TGTGCCAGCACCCTTACTGACTCCGTCGGATGGGAGCAGTTCTTC
. TRBJ1-2 few TRBV4-1 CASSQAAGDRSAGGYTF TGCGCCAGCAGCCAAGCCGCCGGGGACCGAAGTGCAGGTGGCTACACCTTC
TRBD1 TRBJ2-7 many TRBV28 CASSPPGQGPEQYF TGTGCCAGCAGTCCCCCGGGACAGGGGCCCGAGCAGTACTTC
. TRBJ1-1 . TRBV11-3 CASSPRAPGWFTEAFF TGTGCCAGCAGCCCCCGGGCCCCGGGTTGGTTCACTGAAGCTTTCTTT
. TRBJ1-4 . TRBV18 CASSPGDRFDEKLFF TGTGCCAGCTCACCAGGAGACCGCTTTGATGAAAAACTGTTTTTT
. TRBJ1-2 many TRBV12-3/TRBV12-4 CASSFWAGDGYTF TGTGCCAGCAGTTTTTGGGCAGGGGATGGCTACACCTTC
TRBD1 TRBJ1-4 . TRBV27 CASSLGQGAEKLFF TGTGCCAGCAGTTTAGGCCAGGGGGCTGAAAAACTGTTTTTT
. TRBJ2-7 many TRBV5-1 CASSLGPWTETSYEQYF TGCGCCAGCAGCTTGGGCCCTTGGACAGAGACCTCCTACGAGCAGTACTTC
. TRBJ2-7 . TRBV27 CASSPDPSGLEEQYF TGTGCCAGCAGTCCAGACCCTTCAGGTCTGGAGGAGCAGTACTTC
. TRBJ2-1 few TRBV15 CATSRDLSLADHNEQFF TGTGCCACCAGCAGAGATTTGAGTCTAGCCGACCACAATGAGCAGTTCTTC
TRBD1 TRBJ2-7 once TRBV29-1 CSVEQRDRAPYEQYF TGCAGCGTTGAACAGAGAGACAGGGCCCCCTACGAGCAGTACTTC
. TRBJ2-7 many TRBV7-6 CASSPSPGYEQYF TGTGCCAGCAGCCCTAGTCCAGGGTACGAGCAGTACTTC
TRBD2 TRBJ2-7 few TRBV6-1 CASSETVGLAGTYEQYF TGTGCCAGCAGTGAAACCGTTGGACTAGCGGGGACCTACGAGCAGTACTTC
. TRBJ1-1 . TRBV7-3 CASSTSGSNTEAFF TGTGCCAGCAGCACTTCAGGGAGTAACACTGAAGCTTTCTTT
. TRBJ2-7 . TRBV24-1 CATSTASQGLAGEQYF TGTGCCACCAGTACAGCTTCGCAGGGCCTCGCAGGCGAGCAGTACTTC
. TRBJ2-1 . TRBV7-6 CASSFGVGYNEQFF TGTGCCAGCAGCTTCGGGGTAGGCTACAATGAGCAGTTCTTC